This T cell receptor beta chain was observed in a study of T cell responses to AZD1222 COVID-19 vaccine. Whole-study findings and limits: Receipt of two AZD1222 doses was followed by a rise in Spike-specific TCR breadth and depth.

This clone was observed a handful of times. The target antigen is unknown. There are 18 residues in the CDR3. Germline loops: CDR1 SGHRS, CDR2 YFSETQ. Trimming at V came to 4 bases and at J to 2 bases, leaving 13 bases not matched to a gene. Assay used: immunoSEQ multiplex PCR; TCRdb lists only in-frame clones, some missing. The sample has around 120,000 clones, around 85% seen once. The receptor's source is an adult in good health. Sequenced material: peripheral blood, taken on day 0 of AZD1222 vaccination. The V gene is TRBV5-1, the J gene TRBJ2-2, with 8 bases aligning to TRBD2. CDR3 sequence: CASSPRGERGPNTGELFF. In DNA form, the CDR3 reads TGCGCCAGCAGCCCCCGGGGGGAGCGGGGGCCTAACACCGGGGAGCTGTTTTTT.